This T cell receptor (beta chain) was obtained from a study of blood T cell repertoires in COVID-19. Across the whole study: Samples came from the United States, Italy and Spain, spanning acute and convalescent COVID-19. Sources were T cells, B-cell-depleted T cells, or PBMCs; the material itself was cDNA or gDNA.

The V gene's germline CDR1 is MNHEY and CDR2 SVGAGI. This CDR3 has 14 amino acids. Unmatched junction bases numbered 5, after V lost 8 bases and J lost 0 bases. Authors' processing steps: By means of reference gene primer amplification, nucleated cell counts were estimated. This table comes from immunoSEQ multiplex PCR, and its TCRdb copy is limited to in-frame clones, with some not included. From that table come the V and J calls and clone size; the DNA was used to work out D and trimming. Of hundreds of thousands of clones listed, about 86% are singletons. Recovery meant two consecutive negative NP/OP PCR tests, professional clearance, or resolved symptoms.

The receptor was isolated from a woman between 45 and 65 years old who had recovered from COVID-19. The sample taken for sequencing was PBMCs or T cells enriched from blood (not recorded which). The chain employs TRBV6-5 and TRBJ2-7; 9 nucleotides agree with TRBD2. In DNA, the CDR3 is TGTGCCAGCGACCCTAGCGGGGTCTCCTACGAGCAGTACTTC. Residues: CASDPSGVSYEQYF.